These T cell receptor beta chains were read from a single sample in a study of CD8 T cells in ankylosing spondylitis. TCRdb fed the 5' RACE reads into MiXCR, producing one record per CDR3 protein. The sample shows 210,000 or so distinct CDR3 sequences, over 7% of them seen only once. Sequencing was performed on blood, either unsorted or a sorted T cell fraction (not recorded which). These receptors all come from a female donor with ankylosing spondylitis or in good health (not recorded which). The CDR3 runs from the conserved cysteine through the conserved F or W. Fields, in order: clone size, D gene, J gene, V gene, CDR3 length, CDR3 DNA, CDR3 protein. D genes are given only for firm matches. Some rows mark clone size as missing; the rest say once, few, many or name a class of expanded clone.

clone size: many; D gene: NA; J gene: TRBJ1-3; V gene: TRBV28; CDR3 length: 15; CDR3 DNA: TGTGCCAGCAGCCGACCGACAGTGACTGGAAACACCATATATTTT; CDR3 protein: CASSRPTVTGNTIYF
clone size: many; D gene: TRBD2; J gene: TRBJ2-3; V gene: TRBV20-1; CDR3 length: 15; CDR3 DNA: TGCAGTGCTAGCCTCCAAGCGGGAGGGTCTCATACGCAGTATTTT; CDR3 protein: CSASLQAGGSHTQYF
clone size: NA; D gene: TRBD1; J gene: TRBJ1-2; V gene: TRBV29-1; CDR3 length: 14; CDR3 DNA: TGCAGCGCAAAACAGGGGACCGTTTACTATGGCTACACCTTC; CDR3 protein: CSAKQGTVYYGYTF
clone size: few; D gene: TRBD1; J gene: TRBJ2-2; V gene: TRBV7-7; CDR3 length: 17; CDR3 DNA: TGTGCCAGCAGCCAGGGGGCCGTGAGGGGGAACACCGGGGAGCTGTTTTTT; CDR3 protein: CASSQGAVRGNTGELFF
clone size: many; D gene: NA; J gene: TRBJ2-2; V gene: TRBV18; CDR3 length: 16; CDR3 DNA: TGTGCCAGCTCACCAAGGGGAGGTGCTACGTCCGGGGAGCTGTTTTTT; CDR3 protein: CASSPRGGATSGELFF
clone size: many; D gene: NA; J gene: TRBJ2-1; V gene: TRBV29-1; CDR3 length: 11; CDR3 DNA: TGCAGCGTTGATTTGGTAAATGAGCAGTTCTTC; CDR3 protein: CSVDLVNEQFF
clone size: many; D gene: TRBD2; J gene: TRBJ2-1; V gene: TRBV5-5; CDR3 length: 15; CDR3 DNA: TGTGCCAGCAGCTTGGGACTAGCGGGAAGGAATGAGCAGTTCTTC; CDR3 protein: CASSLGLAGRNEQFF
clone size: many; D gene: NA; J gene: TRBJ2-2; V gene: TRBV20-1; CDR3 length: 14; CDR3 DNA: TGCAGTGCTAGAGCAGGGGCGTACACCGGGGAGCTGTTTTTT; CDR3 protein: CSARAGAYTGELFF
clone size: NA; D gene: NA; J gene: TRBJ1-1; V gene: TRBV7-9; CDR3 length: 12; CDR3 DNA: TGTGCCAGCAGCCTCCCTGACACTGAAGCTTTCTTT; CDR3 protein: CASSLPDTEAFF
clone size: NA; D gene: NA; J gene: TRBJ2-7; V gene: TRBV6-1; CDR3 length: 16; CDR3 DNA: TGTGCCAGCAGTCCTACCGCGGTCGTTCTTTGGGGCGAGCAGTACTTC; CDR3 protein: CASSPTAVVLWGEQYF
clone size: many; D gene: NA; J gene: TRBJ1-5; V gene: TRBV5-1; CDR3 length: 15; CDR3 DNA: TGCGCCAGCAGCTTGGGTGTGGATAGCAATCAGCCCCAGCATTTT; CDR3 protein: CASSLGVDSNQPQHF
clone size: many; D gene: NA; J gene: TRBJ1-5; V gene: TRBV12-3/TRBV12-4; CDR3 length: 15; CDR3 DNA: TGTGCCAGCAGCACCACCGACAGTGGGCAACAGCCCCAGCATTTT; CDR3 protein: CASSTTDSGQQPQHF
clone size: many; D gene: TRBD1; J gene: TRBJ2-5; V gene: TRBV20-1; CDR3 length: 15; CDR3 DNA: TGCAGTGCTTCACCGGGACAGGGGGCTGAAGAGACCCAGTACTTC; CDR3 protein: CSASPGQGAEETQYF
clone size: many; D gene: NA; J gene: TRBJ1-2; V gene: TRBV24-1; CDR3 length: 13; CDR3 DNA: TGTGCCACCAGTGGGGGAAGGGGAGACGGCTACACCTTC; CDR3 protein: CATSGGRGDGYTF
clone size: many; D gene: NA; J gene: TRBJ2-7; V gene: TRBV27; CDR3 length: 14; CDR3 DNA: TGTGCCAGCAGTTTTAGGAGGGACTCCTACGAGCAGTACTTC; CDR3 protein: CASSFRRDSYEQYF
clone size: few; D gene: NA; J gene: TRBJ1-2; V gene: TRBV29-1; CDR3 length: 11; CDR3 DNA: TGCAGCGGAATCCGCGGGGATGGCTACACCTTC; CDR3 protein: CSGIRGDGYTF
clone size: many; D gene: NA; J gene: TRBJ2-7; V gene: TRBV6-2/TRBV6-3; CDR3 length: 13; CDR3 DNA: TGTGCCACCTTCCCGGGGAACCCCTACGAGCAGTACTTC; CDR3 protein: CATFPGNPYEQYF
clone size: many; D gene: NA; J gene: TRBJ2-3; V gene: TRBV7-2; CDR3 length: 12; CDR3 DNA: TGTGCCAGCAGCCTCTACACAGATACGCAGTATTTT; CDR3 protein: CASSLYTDTQYF
clone size: many; D gene: TRBD2; J gene: TRBJ2-7; V gene: TRBV25-1; CDR3 length: 15; CDR3 DNA: TGTGCCAGCACAGTGGGGGGGACTAGCTCCTACGAGCAGTACTTC; CDR3 protein: CASTVGGTSSYEQYF
clone size: many; D gene: TRBD2; J gene: TRBJ2-1; V gene: TRBV5-1; CDR3 length: 14; CDR3 DNA: TGCGCCAGCAGCCCGACTAGCGGGGACAATGAGCAGTTCTTC; CDR3 protein: CASSPTSGDNEQFF
clone size: few; D gene: TRBD2; J gene: TRBJ2-2; V gene: TRBV20-1; CDR3 length: 15; CDR3 DNA: TGCAGTGCTAGTGACTCCGGGAGGGCCACCGGGGAGCTGTTTTTT; CDR3 protein: CSASDSGRATGELFF
clone size: NA; D gene: NA; J gene: TRBJ2-6; V gene: TRBV19; CDR3 length: 15; CDR3 DNA: TGTGCCAGTAGTACAAAGGGGATTGGGGCCAACGTCCTGACTTTC; CDR3 protein: CASSTKGIGANVLTF
clone size: many; D gene: NA; J gene: TRBJ2-1; V gene: TRBV9; CDR3 length: 14; CDR3 DNA: TGTGCCAGCAGCGTAGGGGTAAGCTCGAATGAGCAGTTCTTC; CDR3 protein: CASSVGVSSNEQFF
clone size: many; D gene: NA; J gene: TRBJ1-5; V gene: TRBV29-1; CDR3 length: 13; CDR3 DNA: TGCAGCGTTGGACTGAATAGCAATCAGCCCCAGCATTTT; CDR3 protein: CSVGLNSNQPQHF
clone size: many; D gene: NA; J gene: TRBJ2-7; V gene: TRBV7-6; CDR3 length: 13; CDR3 DNA: TGTGCCAGCAGCGGGGGCCCCGGTAGCGAGCAGTACTTC; CDR3 protein: CASSGGPGSEQYF
clone size: many; D gene: NA; J gene: TRBJ2-7; V gene: TRBV20-1; CDR3 length: 15; CDR3 DNA: TGCAGTGCTAGACCCAGCGGAACTGTCTCCTACGAGCAGTACTTC; CDR3 protein: CSARPSGTVSYEQYF
clone size: few; D gene: TRBD2; J gene: TRBJ2-2; V gene: TRBV6-2/TRBV6-3; CDR3 length: 14; CDR3 DNA: TGTGCCAGCGCTGGCGGGGGGAACACCGGGGAGCTGTTTTTT; CDR3 protein: CASAGGGNTGELFF
clone size: many; D gene: NA; J gene: TRBJ2-7; V gene: TRBV20-1; CDR3 length: 13; CDR3 DNA: TGCAGTGCCGTAACGGACACGGGCTACGAGCAGTACTTC; CDR3 protein: CSAVTDTGYEQYF
clone size: many; D gene: NA; J gene: TRBJ1-1; V gene: TRBV7-2; CDR3 length: 15; CDR3 DNA: TGTGCCAGCAGCTTAGTGTCGGCCCGGAACACTGAAGCTTTCTTT; CDR3 protein: CASSLVSARNTEAFF